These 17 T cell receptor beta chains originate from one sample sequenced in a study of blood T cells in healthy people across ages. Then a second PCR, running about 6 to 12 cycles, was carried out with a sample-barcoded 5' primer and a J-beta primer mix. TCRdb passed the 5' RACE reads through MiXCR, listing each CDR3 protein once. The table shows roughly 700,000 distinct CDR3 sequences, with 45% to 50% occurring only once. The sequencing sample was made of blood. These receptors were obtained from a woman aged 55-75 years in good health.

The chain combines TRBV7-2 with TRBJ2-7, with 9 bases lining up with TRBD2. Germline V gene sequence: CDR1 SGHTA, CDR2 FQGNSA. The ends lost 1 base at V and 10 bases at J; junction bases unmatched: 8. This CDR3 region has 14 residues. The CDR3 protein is CASSLVSSGAAQYF. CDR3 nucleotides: TGTGCCAGCAGCTTAGTGTCTAGCGGGGCGGCACAGTACTTC.

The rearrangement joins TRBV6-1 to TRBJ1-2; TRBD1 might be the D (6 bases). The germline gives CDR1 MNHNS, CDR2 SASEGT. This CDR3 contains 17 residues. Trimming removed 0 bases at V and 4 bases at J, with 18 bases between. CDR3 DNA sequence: TGTGCCAGCAGTGAAGCGTGGGGGCGCAGAGGACTCTATGGCTACACCTTC. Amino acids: CASSEAWGRRGLYGYTF.

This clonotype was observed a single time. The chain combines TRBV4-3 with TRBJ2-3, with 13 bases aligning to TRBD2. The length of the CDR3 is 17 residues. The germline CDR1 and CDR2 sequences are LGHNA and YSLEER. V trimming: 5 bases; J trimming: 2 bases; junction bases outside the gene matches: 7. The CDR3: CASSSGLAGVVTDTQYF. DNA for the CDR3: TGCGCCAGCAGCTCCGGACTAGCGGGAGTTGTCACAGATACGCAGTATTTT.

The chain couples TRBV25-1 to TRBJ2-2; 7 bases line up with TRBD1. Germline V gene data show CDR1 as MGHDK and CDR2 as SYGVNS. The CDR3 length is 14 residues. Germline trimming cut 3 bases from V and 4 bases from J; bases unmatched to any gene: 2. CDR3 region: CASSDDRVTGELFF. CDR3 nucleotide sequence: TGTGCCAGCAGTGACGACAGGGTCACCGGGGAGCTGTTTTTT.

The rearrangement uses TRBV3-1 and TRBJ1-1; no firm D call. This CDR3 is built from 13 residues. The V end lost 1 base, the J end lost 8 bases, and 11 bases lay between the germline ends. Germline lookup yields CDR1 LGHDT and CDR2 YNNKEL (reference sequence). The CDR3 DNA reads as TGTGCCAGCAGCCAAGCCGCGGCAGTAGAAGCTTTCTTT. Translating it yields CASSQAAAVEAFF.

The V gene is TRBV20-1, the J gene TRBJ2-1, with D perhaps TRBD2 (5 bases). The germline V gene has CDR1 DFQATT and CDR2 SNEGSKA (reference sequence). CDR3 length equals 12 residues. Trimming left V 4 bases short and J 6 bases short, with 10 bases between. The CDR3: CSATKRINEQFF. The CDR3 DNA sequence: TGCAGTGCTACCAAGCGGATCAATGAGCAGTTCTTC.

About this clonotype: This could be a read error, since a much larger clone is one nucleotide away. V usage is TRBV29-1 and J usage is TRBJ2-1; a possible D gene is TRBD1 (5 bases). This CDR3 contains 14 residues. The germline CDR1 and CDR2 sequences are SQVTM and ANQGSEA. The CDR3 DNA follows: TGCAGCGTCTCTATACCAGGGATCTACAATGGGCAGTTCTTC. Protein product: CSVSIPGIYNGQFF.

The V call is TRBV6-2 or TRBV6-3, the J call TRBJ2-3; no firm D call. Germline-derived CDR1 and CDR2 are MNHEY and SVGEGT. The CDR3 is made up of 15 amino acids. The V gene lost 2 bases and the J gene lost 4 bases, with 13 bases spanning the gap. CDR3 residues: CASSYGGEAADTQYF. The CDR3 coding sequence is TGTGCCAGCAGTTACGGCGGAGAGGCGGCAGATACGCAGTATTTT.

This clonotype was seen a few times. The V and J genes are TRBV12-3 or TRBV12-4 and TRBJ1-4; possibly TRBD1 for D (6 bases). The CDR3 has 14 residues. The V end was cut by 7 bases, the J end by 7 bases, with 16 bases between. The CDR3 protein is CASTTWGAGEKLFF. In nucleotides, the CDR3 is TGTGCCAGCACCACCTGGGGGGCCGGTGAAAAACTGTTTTTT.

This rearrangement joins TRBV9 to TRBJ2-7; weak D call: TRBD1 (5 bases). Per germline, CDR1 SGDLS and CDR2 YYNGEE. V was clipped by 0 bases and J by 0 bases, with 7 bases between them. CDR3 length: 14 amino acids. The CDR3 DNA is TGTGCCAGCAGCGTAGCGGACACCTCCTACGAGCAGTACTTC. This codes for CASSVADTSYEQYF.

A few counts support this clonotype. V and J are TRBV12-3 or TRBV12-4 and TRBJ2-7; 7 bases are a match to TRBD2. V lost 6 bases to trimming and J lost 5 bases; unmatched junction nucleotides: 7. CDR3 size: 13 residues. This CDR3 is CASRRTSSHEQYF. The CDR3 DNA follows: TGTGCCAGCAGGAGGACTAGTTCCCACGAGCAGTACTTC.

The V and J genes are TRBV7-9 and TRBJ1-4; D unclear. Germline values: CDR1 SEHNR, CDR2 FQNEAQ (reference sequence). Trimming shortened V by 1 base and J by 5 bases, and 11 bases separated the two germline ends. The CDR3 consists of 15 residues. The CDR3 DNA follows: TGTGCCAGCAGCTTAGGTATCGCTTCAAATGAAAAACTGTTTTTT. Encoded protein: CASSLGIASNEKLFF. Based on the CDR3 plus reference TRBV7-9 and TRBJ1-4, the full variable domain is DTGVSQNPRHKITKRGQNVTFRCDPISEHNRLYWYRQTLGQGPEFLTYFQNEAQLEKSRLLSDRFSAERPKGSFSTLEIQRTEQGDSAMYLCASSLGIASNEKLFFGSGTQLSVL.

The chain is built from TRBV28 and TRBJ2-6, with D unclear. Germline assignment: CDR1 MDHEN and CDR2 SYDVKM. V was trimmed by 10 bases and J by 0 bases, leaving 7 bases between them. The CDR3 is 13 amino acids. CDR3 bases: TGTGCCACCAAGATCTCTGGGGCCAACGTCCTGACTTTC. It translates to CATKISGANVLTF.

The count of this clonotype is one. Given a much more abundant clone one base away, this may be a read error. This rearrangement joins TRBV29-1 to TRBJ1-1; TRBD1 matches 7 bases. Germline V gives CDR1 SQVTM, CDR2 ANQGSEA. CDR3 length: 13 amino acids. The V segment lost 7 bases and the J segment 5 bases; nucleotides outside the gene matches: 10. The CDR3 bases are TGCAGCGGCGACCGACAGGGTGTTACTGAAGCTTTCTTT. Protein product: CSGDRQGVTEAFF.

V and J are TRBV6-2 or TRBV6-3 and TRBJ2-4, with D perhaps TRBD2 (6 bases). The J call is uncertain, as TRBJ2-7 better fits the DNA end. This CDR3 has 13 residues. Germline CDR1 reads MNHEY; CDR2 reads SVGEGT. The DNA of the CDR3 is TGTGCCAGCACAAAAGGACTAAGCTACGAGCAGTACTTC. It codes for CASTKGLSYEQYF.

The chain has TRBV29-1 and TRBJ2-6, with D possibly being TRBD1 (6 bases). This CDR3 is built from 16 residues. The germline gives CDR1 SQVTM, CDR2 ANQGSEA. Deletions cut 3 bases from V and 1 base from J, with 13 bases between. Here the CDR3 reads CSVEDRVVSGANVLTF. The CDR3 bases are TGCAGCGTTGAGGACAGAGTCGTATCTGGGGCCAACGTCCTGACTTTC. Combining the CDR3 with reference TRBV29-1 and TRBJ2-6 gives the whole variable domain SAVISQKPSRDICQRGTSLTIQCQVDSQVTMMFWYRQQPGQSLTLIATANQGSEATYESGFVIDKFPISRPNLTFSTLTVSNMSPEDSSIYLCSVEDRVVSGANVLTFGAGSRLTVL.

The chain's CDR3 is CASSSSLAGDSNEQFF. The DNA of the CDR3 is TGTGCCAGCAGTTCCTCACTAGCGGGAGATTCTAATGAGCAGTTCTTC. The chain has TRBV6-5 and TRBJ2-1; 11 bases align to TRBD2. V lost 4 bases to trimming and J lost 7 bases; unmatched junction nucleotides: 9. CDR3 length equals 16 residues. Looked up from germline, CDR1 is MNHEY and CDR2 is SVGAGI.